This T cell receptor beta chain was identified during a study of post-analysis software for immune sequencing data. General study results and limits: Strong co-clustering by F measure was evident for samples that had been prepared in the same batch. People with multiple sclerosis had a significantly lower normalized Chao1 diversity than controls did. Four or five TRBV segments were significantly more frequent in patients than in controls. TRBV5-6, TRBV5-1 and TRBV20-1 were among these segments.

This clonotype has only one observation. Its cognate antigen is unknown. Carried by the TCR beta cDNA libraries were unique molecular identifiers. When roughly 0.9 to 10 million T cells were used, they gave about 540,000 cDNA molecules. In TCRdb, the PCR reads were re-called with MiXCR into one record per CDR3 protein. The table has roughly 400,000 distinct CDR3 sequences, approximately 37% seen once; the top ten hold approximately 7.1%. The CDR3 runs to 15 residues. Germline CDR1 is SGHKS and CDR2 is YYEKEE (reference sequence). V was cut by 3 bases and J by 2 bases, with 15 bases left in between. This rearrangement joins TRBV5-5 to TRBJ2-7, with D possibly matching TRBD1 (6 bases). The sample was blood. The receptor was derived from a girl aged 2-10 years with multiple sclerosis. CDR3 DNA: TGTGCCAGCAGCTATACCAGGACAGCCACCTACGAGCAGTACTTC. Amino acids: CASSYTRTATYEQYF.